A selection of T cell receptor beta chains follows, all from one sample in a study of T cell repertoires in cytomegalovirus infection. Via MiXCR, TCRdb re-called the reads, giving one row per CDR3 protein. The table includes hundreds of thousands of distinct CDR3 sequences, about 17% detected once. The sequencing input was PBMCs. The receptors come from a human donor in good health (CMV status not recorded). Some clones in this sample may be carry-over from other donors' samples. CDR3s include the opening cysteine and the closing phenylalanine or tryptophan. Fields, in order: V gene, clone size, D gene, J gene, CDR3 DNA, CDR3 protein. D genes are given only for firm matches. Part of the rows lack a size; the others show once, few, many or a class for expanded clones.

V: TRBV20-1
size: few
D: -
J: TRBJ1-2
DNA: TGCAGTGCTAGAGACCCCACAGGGTATGGAGGCTACACCTTC
CDR3: CSARDPTGYGGYTF

V: TRBV6-2/TRBV6-3
size: -
D: -
J: TRBJ2-3
DNA: TGTGCCAGCAAGGGGTTGACGGGGCCTAGCACAGATACGCAGTATTTT
CDR3: CASKGLTGPSTDTQYF

V: TRBV6-1
size: many
D: -
J: TRBJ2-1
DNA: TGTGCCAGCAGTGAACTCCCGGGTGGTGACCTTACCAATGAGCAGTTCTTC
CDR3: CASSELPGGDLTNEQFF

V: TRBV7-9
size: many
D: -
J: TRBJ1-4
DNA: TGTGCCAGCAGCTTTCAGGAGGGAAGCCATGAAAAACTGTTTTTT
CDR3: CASSFQEGSHEKLFF

V: TRBV11-1
size: few
D: -
J: TRBJ1-1
DNA: TGTGCCAGCACCCCTCGGTTGGGAAACACTGAAGCTTTCTTT
CDR3: CASTPRLGNTEAFF

V: TRBV4-2
size: few
D: -
J: TRBJ1-5
DNA: TGTGCCAGCAGCCAAGAAGGGGCAGGGGTCCAGCCCCAGCATTTT
CDR3: CASSQEGAGVQPQHF

V: TRBV24-1
size: -
D: -
J: TRBJ2-7
DNA: TGTGCCACCAGTGATTCACACTCCGGGACCGGGAAAGGTCAGCAGTACTTC
CDR3: CATSDSHSGTGKGQQYF

V: TRBV6-2/TRBV6-3
size: few
D: -
J: TRBJ1-1
DNA: TGTGCCAGCAGTTACCAGGGTTTTGGCGCAGTTGAAGCTTTCTTT
CDR3: CASSYQGFGAVEAFF

V: TRBV7-2
size: -
D: -
J: TRBJ2-5
DNA: TGTGCCAGCAGCTTAGATGGGGAAGAGACCCAGTACTTC
CDR3: CASSLDGEETQYF

V: TRBV10-3
size: -
D: -
J: TRBJ1-2
DNA: TGTGCCATCAGTGAGTCGACTCAGGAGGGTCGCTACACCTTC
CDR3: CAISESTQEGRYTF

V: TRBV6-5
size: many
D: -
J: TRBJ2-6
DNA: TGTGCCAGCAGTTACTCCGCCAGGGTTGGGGCCAACGTCCTGACTTTC
CDR3: CASSYSARVGANVLTF

V: TRBV11-3
size: few
D: -
J: TRBJ1-1
DNA: TGTGCCAGCAGCTTTCATAACACTGAAGCTTTCTTT
CDR3: CASSFHNTEAFF

V: TRBV7-2
size: many
D: -
J: TRBJ2-6
DNA: TGTGCCAGCAGCTTAGCGTATGCGGGCAGCTCTGGGGCCAACGTCCTGACTTTC
CDR3: CASSLAYAGSSGANVLTF

V: TRBV6-2/TRBV6-3
size: -
D: -
J: TRBJ2-6
DNA: TGTGCCAGCAGACGAGGACGGGTAGACTCTGGGGCCAACGTCCTGACTTTC
CDR3: CASRRGRVDSGANVLTF

V: TRBV6-1
size: few
D: TRBD1
J: TRBJ1-5
DNA: TGTGCCAGCAGTGAATTTCCGGGACAGTATAATCAGCCCCAGCATTTT
CDR3: CASSEFPGQYNQPQHF

V: TRBV7-2
size: many
D: TRBD1
J: TRBJ1-3
DNA: TGTGCCAGCGCTTCAACCGGCCTCGACAGGGAGGGTTCTGGAAACACCATATATTTT
CDR3: CASASTGLDREGSGNTIYF

V: TRBV7-8
size: few
D: -
J: TRBJ2-5
DNA: TGTGCCAGCAGCTTAGGGAGGGGGATCATCCAGGAGACCCAGTACTTC
CDR3: CASSLGRGIIQETQYF

V: TRBV5-1
size: -
D: TRBD1
J: TRBJ1-1
DNA: TGCGCCAGCAGCCTAAATCCGGGACAGGTGAACACTGAAGCTTTCTTT
CDR3: CASSLNPGQVNTEAFF

V: TRBV4-2
size: many
D: TRBD1
J: TRBJ1-6
DNA: TGTGCCAGCAGAAACCCACCCTGGCAGGGGGATTCACCCCTCCACTTT
CDR3: CASRNPPWQGDSPLHF

V: TRBV20-1
size: -
D: TRBD2
J: TRBJ2-7
DNA: TGCAGTGCTAGACCTAGCGGGGGGTCAATCTCCTACGAGCAGTACTTC
CDR3: CSARPSGGSISYEQYF

V: TRBV28
size: -
D: -
J: TRBJ1-5
DNA: TGTGCCAGCAGTTTCGGGGGAACCGGCAATCAGCCCCAGCATTTT
CDR3: CASSFGGTGNQPQHF

V: TRBV4-1
size: -
D: -
J: TRBJ2-2
DNA: TGCGCCAGCAGCGCTCGGGGACCGCCGAACACCGGGGAGCTGTTTTTT
CDR3: CASSARGPPNTGELFF

V: TRBV28
size: -
D: -
J: TRBJ1-6
DNA: TGTGCCAGCAGTTCTCTCCGTGTGGGGGCTGATAATTCACCCCTCCACTTT
CDR3: CASSSLRVGADNSPLHF

V: TRBV7-8
size: many
D: -
J: TRBJ2-1
DNA: TGTGCCAGCAGCTCCATTTCCTTTACAGGCCAGCAGTTCTTC
CDR3: CASSSISFTGQQFF

V: TRBV27
size: few
D: -
J: TRBJ1-1
DNA: TGTGCCAGCAGTTTATCGTTTGGGGCAGGGAGCACTGAAGCTTTCTTT
CDR3: CASSLSFGAGSTEAFF

V: TRBV12-3/TRBV12-4
size: -
D: TRBD1
J: TRBJ1-1
DNA: TGTGCCAGCAGTTTTTACCCTGACAGGGTTGGGAACACTGAAGCTTTCTTT
CDR3: CASSFYPDRVGNTEAFF

V: TRBV12-3/TRBV12-4
size: -
D: -
J: TRBJ1-2
DNA: TGTGCCAGCAGGCGGACGGAGTATAACTATGGCTACACCTTC
CDR3: CASRRTEYNYGYTF

V: TRBV6-2/TRBV6-3
size: -
D: -
J: TRBJ1-1
DNA: TGTGCCAGCAGCCTACACGACGGGAACACTGAAGCTTTCTTT
CDR3: CASSLHDGNTEAFF

V: TRBV6-6
size: few
D: TRBD1
J: TRBJ2-7
DNA: TGTGCCAGCAGTGAGGGGACAGGGGCGGCCGAGCAGTACTTC
CDR3: CASSEGTGAAEQYF

V: TRBV7-8
size: many
D: -
J: TRBJ1-5
DNA: TGTGCCAGCAGCACTAATTCCAATCAGCCCCAGCATTTT
CDR3: CASSTNSNQPQHF

V: TRBV20-1
size: few
D: -
J: TRBJ1-1
DNA: TGCAGTGCTAGAGTACAAGGGGACACTGAAGCTTTCTTT
CDR3: CSARVQGDTEAFF

V: TRBV6-1
size: few
D: -
J: TRBJ2-7
DNA: TGTGCCAGCAGCGGGGGCACGGGCTCCTGGGAGCAGTACTTC
CDR3: CASSGGTGSWEQYF

V: TRBV5-1
size: many
D: -
J: TRBJ1-1
DNA: TGCGCCAGCAGCTTCGGGTCGGGGAGCACTGAAGCTTTCTTT
CDR3: CASSFGSGSTEAFF

V: TRBV4-2
size: -
D: TRBD1
J: TRBJ2-2
DNA: TGTGCCAGCAGCCTAGAGGGACAGGGGGCAACGAACACCGGGGAGCTGTTTTTT
CDR3: CASSLEGQGATNTGELFF

V: TRBV4-1
size: few
D: -
J: TRBJ2-1
DNA: TGCGCCAGCAGCCAAGGCCGAGTGTCCAATGAGCAGTTCTTC
CDR3: CASSQGRVSNEQFF

V: TRBV12-3/TRBV12-4
size: -
D: -
J: TRBJ2-2
DNA: TGTGCCAGCAGTCGACCGGCGAACACCGGGGAGCTGTTTTTT
CDR3: CASSRPANTGELFF

V: TRBV7-2
size: many
D: -
J: TRBJ1-1
DNA: TGTGCCAGCAGCTACCCCCGCAACACTGAAGCTTTCTTT
CDR3: CASSYPRNTEAFF

V: TRBV28
size: few
D: -
J: TRBJ2-7
DNA: TGTGCCCGACGGTACGAGCAGTACTTC
CDR3: CARRYEQYF

V: TRBV27
size: -
D: TRBD1
J: TRBJ1-5
DNA: TGTGCCAGCAGTCCGACAGGGTGGGGGCAGCCCCAGCATTTT
CDR3: CASSPTGWGQPQHF

V: TRBV19
size: once
D: TRBD1
J: TRBJ2-5
DNA: TGTGCCAGTAGTGCCGGGACAGGGTTGGGCGAGACCCAGTACTTC
CDR3: CASSAGTGLGETQYF

V: TRBV12-3/TRBV12-4
size: few
D: -
J: TRBJ2-7
DNA: TGTGCCAGCAGTCCCGGGGCAGGCGCCTACGAGCAGTACTTC
CDR3: CASSPGAGAYEQYF

V: TRBV10-3
size: many
D: -
J: TRBJ1-1
DNA: TGTGCCACCGTCGGCGAGGGACATCCGAACACTGAAGCTTTCTTT
CDR3: CATVGEGHPNTEAFF

V: TRBV12-3/TRBV12-4
size: many
D: TRBD1
J: TRBJ2-2
DNA: TGTGCCAGCAGCTGGGACAGGGTTAACACCGGGGAGCTGTTTTTT
CDR3: CASSWDRVNTGELFF

V: TRBV2
size: few
D: -
J: TRBJ2-7
DNA: TGTGCCAGCACTTGGACCCAGGACCACGAGCAGTACTTC
CDR3: CASTWTQDHEQYF

V: TRBV6-2/TRBV6-3
size: many
D: -
J: TRBJ1-4
DNA: TGTGCCAGCAGTTACGAGGGAAAACTGTTTTTT
CDR3: CASSYEGKLFF

V: TRBV7-2
size: many
D: TRBD1
J: TRBJ2-1
DNA: TGTGCCAGCAGCTTCGACCGACAGGGCAATGAGCAGTTCTTC
CDR3: CASSFDRQGNEQFF

V: TRBV7-8
size: many
D: -
J: TRBJ2-5
DNA: TGTGCCAGCAGCTTAGGGACGGTCCAAGAGACCCAGTACTTC
CDR3: CASSLGTVQETQYF

V: TRBV7-2
size: many
D: -
J: TRBJ2-4
DNA: TGTGCCAGCAGCTTGGGACACGGAGCCAAAAACATTCAGTACTTC
CDR3: CASSLGHGAKNIQYF

V: TRBV2
size: few
D: -
J: TRBJ1-2
DNA: TGTGCCAGCAGCGTGGGGTTCGGGTATGGCTACACCTTC
CDR3: CASSVGFGYGYTF

V: TRBV6-5
size: -
D: -
J: TRBJ2-1
DNA: TGTGCCAGCAGTCTAGAACCGGCGAACTACAATGAGCAGTTCTTC
CDR3: CASSLEPANYNEQFF

V: TRBV7-2
size: many
D: TRBD1
J: TRBJ2-5
DNA: TGTGCCAGCAGCCTGGGACAGCAAGAGACCCAGTACTTC
CDR3: CASSLGQQETQYF

V: TRBV7-2
size: few
D: -
J: TRBJ2-3
DNA: TGTGCCAGCAGCTTAGGTCAGGGGTCGGGCACAGATACGCAGTATTTT
CDR3: CASSLGQGSGTDTQYF

V: TRBV9
size: -
D: -
J: TRBJ1-2
DNA: TGTGCCAGCAGCGACGGGACAAACTATGGCTACACCTTC
CDR3: CASSDGTNYGYTF

V: TRBV20-1
size: -
D: TRBD1
J: TRBJ1-5
DNA: TGCAGTGCTACGCAGGGGGCGGTCAATCAGCCCCAGCATTTT
CDR3: CSATQGAVNQPQHF

V: TRBV28
size: few
D: TRBD1
J: TRBJ1-4
DNA: TGTGCCAGCGGATGGAAAGGGGGCGGTGAAAAACTGTTTTTT
CDR3: CASGWKGGGEKLFF

V: TRBV7-8
size: many
D: -
J: TRBJ2-7
DNA: TGTGCCAGCAGCTTAGAGTCAGACTACGAGCAGTACTTC
CDR3: CASSLESDYEQYF

V: TRBV10-3
size: -
D: -
J: TRBJ1-2
DNA: TGTGCCATCAGAGCCGGGGACTACGCTGGCTACACCTTC
CDR3: CAIRAGDYAGYTF

V: TRBV6-2/TRBV6-3
size: many
D: -
J: TRBJ1-1
DNA: TGTGCCAGCAGTTACTCGGGGGGAAGCGGCACTGAAGCTTTCTTT
CDR3: CASSYSGGSGTEAFF

V: TRBV11-2
size: -
D: TRBD2
J: TRBJ2-5
DNA: TGTGCCAGCAGCCCACTAGCGGGGGGGCCTTGGGAGACCCAGTACTTC
CDR3: CASSPLAGGPWETQYF

V: TRBV2
size: -
D: -
J: TRBJ2-1
DNA: TGTGCCAGCAGTGACCTATACAATGAGCAGTTCTTC
CDR3: CASSDLYNEQFF